Listed here is a single T cell receptor beta chain. What it recognizes is unknown. The CDR3 consists of 16 residues. Trimming removed 5 bases from V and 6 bases from J, with 22 bases in between. Germline assignment: CDR1 MNHEY and CDR2 SMNVEV (reference sequence). CD45RO/CCR7/CD25/CD127/CD95/CD27 sorting isolated CD4+ naive, central memory, regulatory and stem cell-like memory cells. These data are taken from a study of beta chain features in type 1 diabetes. Study-wide points: Moderate yet significant TCRB CDR3 shortening was seen in Type 1 diabetes patients in all four CD4+ subsets. There was no resolution here of whether HLA type influences TCRB rearrangement.

Reverse transcription of all isolated RNA meant that expressed TCRB transcripts were sequenced. Measured with immunoSEQ multiplex PCR; TCRdb has only the in-frame clones, and not every one. Among about 900,000 clones listed, 17% were seen once. The chain uses TRBV27 and TRBJ1-2; unclear D gene. This clonotype was sampled from a woman younger than 30 in good health. Sequenced input: naive CD4+ T cells from blood. The CDR3 sequence: CASSPTPPLLGNGYTF. CDR3 nucleotide sequence: TGTGCCAGCAGTCCAACACCGCCCCTATTGGGGAATGGCTACACCTTC.